The T cell receptor beta chain described here comes from a study of cytomegalovirus exposure and HLA in healthy donors. Trimming removed 0 bases from V and 2 bases from J, with 13 bases in between. Germline loops: CDR1 MGHDK, CDR2 SYGVNS. The CDR3 runs to 16 residues. Use of 60 Vbeta and 13 Jbeta primers characterized the PCR. Method: immunoSEQ multiplex PCR; TCRdb's copy keeps in-frame clones and lacks some. The sample contains over 150,000 clones, around 74% of which appear only once. This clonotype originated in a man younger than 35 in good health and CMV-seronegative. Sequencing was performed on PBMCs. V gene TRBV25-1 combines with J gene TRBJ1-1, with TRBD1 as a possible D gene (6 bases). The DNA of the CDR3 is TGTGCCAGCAGTGAATATGCGGCACAGGGTAACACTGAAGCTTTCTTT. Translated, it gives CASSEYAAQGNTEAFF. The full variable domain, with the rest looked up from reference TRBV25-1 and TRBJ1-1, is EADIYQTPRYLVIGTGKKITLECSQTMGHDKMYWYQQDPGMELHLIHYSYGVNSTEKGDLSSESTVSRIRTEHFPLTLESARPSHTSQYLCASSEYAAQGNTEAFFGQGTRLTVV.